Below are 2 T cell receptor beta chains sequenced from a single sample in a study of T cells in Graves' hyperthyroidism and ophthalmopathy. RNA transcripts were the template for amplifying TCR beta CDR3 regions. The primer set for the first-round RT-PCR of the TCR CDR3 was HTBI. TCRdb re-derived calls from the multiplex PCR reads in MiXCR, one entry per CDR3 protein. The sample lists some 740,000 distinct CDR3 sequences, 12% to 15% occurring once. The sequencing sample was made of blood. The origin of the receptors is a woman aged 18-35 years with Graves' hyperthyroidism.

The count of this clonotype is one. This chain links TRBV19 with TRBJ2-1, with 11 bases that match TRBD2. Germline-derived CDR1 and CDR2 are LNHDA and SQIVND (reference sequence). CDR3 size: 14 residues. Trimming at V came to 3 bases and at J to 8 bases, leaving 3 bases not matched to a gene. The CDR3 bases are TGTGCCAGTAGTATTAGCGGGAGGGCCCATGAGCAGTTCTTC. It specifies CASSISGRAHEQFF.

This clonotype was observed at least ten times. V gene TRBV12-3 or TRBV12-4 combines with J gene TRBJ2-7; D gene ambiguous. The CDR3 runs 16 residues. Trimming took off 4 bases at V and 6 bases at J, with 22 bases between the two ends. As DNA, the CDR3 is TGTGCCAGCAGTTATTCCCTTGACCGATCCCTCGTCGAGCAGTACTTC. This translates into CASSYSLDRSLVEQYF.